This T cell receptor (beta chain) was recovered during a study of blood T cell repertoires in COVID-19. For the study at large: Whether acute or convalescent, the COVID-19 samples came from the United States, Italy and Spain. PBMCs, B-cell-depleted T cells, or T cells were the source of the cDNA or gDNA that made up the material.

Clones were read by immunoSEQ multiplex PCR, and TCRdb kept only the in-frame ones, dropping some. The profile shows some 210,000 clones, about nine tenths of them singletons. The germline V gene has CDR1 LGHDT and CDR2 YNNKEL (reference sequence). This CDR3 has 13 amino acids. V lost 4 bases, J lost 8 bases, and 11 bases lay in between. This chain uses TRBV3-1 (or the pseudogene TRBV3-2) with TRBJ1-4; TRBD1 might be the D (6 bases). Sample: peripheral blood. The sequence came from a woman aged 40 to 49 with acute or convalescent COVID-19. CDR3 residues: CASSRMRGEKLFF. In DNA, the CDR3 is TGTGCCAGCAGCCGAATGAGGGGGGAAAAACTGTTTTTT.